The entry below describes one T cell receptor (beta chain). Its antigen is still unknown. This sample is drawn from a study of regulatory T cells in long-lasting Graves disease. Relying on iRepertoire HTBI primers and Arm-PCR of CDR3 regions, the team built TCR beta libraries. Under the authors' procedure: Identification across samples found approximately 60 TRBV and approximately 15 TRBJ segments. TCRdb recomputed calls from the multiplex PCR reads with MiXCR, one row per CDR3 protein. In this record, the V and J calls reflect TCRdb's handling and not the investigators' own analysis. Of roughly 470,000 distinct CDR3 sequences in the sample, roughly 20% are singletons; the top ten hold 7% to 9.5%. Study results and caveats: New patients shared 800 to 1,000 public clonotypes, fewer than the approximately 3,000 shared by persistent patients.

The V gene end was trimmed by 5 bases and the J gene end by 3 bases; junction bases not matched to a gene: 1. The germline V gene encodes CDR1 SGHRS and CDR2 YFSETQ. The CDR3 is made up of 12 amino acids. The time point here: persistent/refractory GD, antithyroid drugs over 5 years with positive TRAb. PBMC RNA served as the TCR library source. The source of this sequence is a female donor with Graves disease. The material sequenced was peripheral blood mononuclear cells (PBMCs), taken when the disease was refractory, from a patient treated with antithyroid drugs. The V call is TRBV5-1, the J call TRBJ1-2; TRBD1 agrees at 7 bases. This CDR3 is CASSGTDYGYTF. The DNA of the CDR3 is TGCGCCAGCAGTGGGACAGACTATGGCTACACCTTC.